The present TCR beta chain was sequenced within a study of cytomegalovirus exposure and HLA in healthy donors. Primers included in the PCR were 60 Vbeta and 13 Jbeta primers. Generated by immunoSEQ multiplex PCR, the TCRdb table keeps only in-frame clones and is missing some. The table has some 140,000 clones, 79% seen once. V lost 1 base, J lost 2 bases, and 3 bases stayed unmatched. CDR3 size: 15 residues. Germline V gives CDR1 SGHTA, CDR2 FQGNSA. The chain is built from TRBV7-2 and TRBJ1-1; the match to TRBD1 covers 8 bases. This clonotype was obtained from a man in his forties in good health and CMV-seropositive. Sequenced: PBMCs. CDR3 sequence: CASSLGDRRNTEAFF. The DNA for the CDR3 is TGTGCCAGCAGCTTAGGGGACAGGCGTAACACTGAAGCTTTCTTT.